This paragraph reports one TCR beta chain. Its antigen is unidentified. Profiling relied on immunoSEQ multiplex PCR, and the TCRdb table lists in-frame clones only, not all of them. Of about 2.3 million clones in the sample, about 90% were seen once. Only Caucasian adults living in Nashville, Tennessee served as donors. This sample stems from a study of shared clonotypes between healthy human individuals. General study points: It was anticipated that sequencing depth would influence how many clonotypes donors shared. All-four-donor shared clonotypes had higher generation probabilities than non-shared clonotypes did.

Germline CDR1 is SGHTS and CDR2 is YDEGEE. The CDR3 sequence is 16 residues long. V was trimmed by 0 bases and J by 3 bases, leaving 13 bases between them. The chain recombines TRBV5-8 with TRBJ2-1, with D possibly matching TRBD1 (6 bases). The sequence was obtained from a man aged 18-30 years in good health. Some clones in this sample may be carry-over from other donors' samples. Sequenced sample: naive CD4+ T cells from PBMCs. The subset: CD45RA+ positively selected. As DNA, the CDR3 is TGTGCCAGCAGCTTGGGACAGGCTTTCAACTACAATGAGCAGTTCTTC. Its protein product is CASSLGQAFNYNEQFF.